These 8 T cell receptor beta chains came from one sample sequenced in a study of metastatic and nonmetastatic thyroid tumors. Patients were all untreated before their thyroid surgery. MiXCR reprocessed the PCR reads for TCRdb. The sample includes around 23,000 clones, just over 14% of them seen just once. Sequencing was carried out using tumor tissue. The source is a female donor with papillary thyroid cancer or a benign thyroid nodule (not recorded which). Some clones in this sample may be carry-over from other donors' samples.

This clone was observed at least ten times. The V and J genes are TRBV18 and TRBJ2-1; perhaps D is TRBD1 or TRBD2 (5 bases each). The CDR3 spans 16 residues. With 3 bases removed from V and 0 bases from J, the gap between germline ends came to 12 bases. CDR1 KGHSH and CDR2 LQKENI come from the germline V gene. CDR3 DNA sequence: TGTGCCAGCTCACCGATAAGAGGGGACTCCTACAATGAGCAGTTCTTC. Translating it yields CASSPIRGDSYNEQFF.

V is TRBV6-2 or TRBV6-3 and J is TRBJ2-4, with D hard to call. Germline lookup yields CDR1 MNHEY and CDR2 SVGEGT. This CDR3 is 16 amino acids long. The V end was cut by 7 bases, the J end by 0 bases, with 16 bases between. The CDR3 sequence: CASMKRSFLAKNIQYF. DNA for the CDR3: TGTGCCAGCATGAAAAGGTCTTTCCTAGCCAAAAACATTCAGTACTTC.

This clone was counted many times. The chain couples TRBV11-2 to TRBJ2-4, with 15 nucleotides matching TRBD2. The CDR3 has 16 residues. Losses at the gene ends were 5 bases for V and 3 bases for J; bases not matched to a gene: 2. Germline-derived CDR1 and CDR2 are SGHAT and FQNNGV. CDR3 amino acids: CASSKGLAGGKNIQYF. The CDR3 bases are TGTGCCAGCAGCAAGGGACTAGCGGGGGGCAAAAACATTCAGTACTTC. Variable domain in full (rest from reference TRBV11-2 and TRBJ2-4): EAGVAQSPRYKIIEKRQSVAFWCNPISGHATLYWYQQILGQGPKLLIQFQNNGVVDDSQLPKDRFSAERLKGVDSTLKIQPAKLEDSAVYLCASSKGLAGGKNIQYFGAGTRLSVL.

About this clone: A much larger clone lies one base from this, so it may be a read error. This chain links TRBV6-4 with TRBJ2-3, with D hard to call. In germline, CDR1 is MRHNA, CDR2 SNTAGT. The CDR3 totals 13 residues. V dropped 3 bases and J dropped 2 bases, with 6 bases sitting between them. CDR3 DNA sequence: TGTGCCAGCAGTGAACTGTCCACAGATACGCAGTATTTT. Translation: CASSELSTDTQYF.

By share, this clone ranks as medium-sized. This chain connects TRBV6-1 to TRBJ2-1; TRBD2 aligns across 13 bases. The CDR3 runs 15 residues. V shed 6 bases and J 4 bases; nucleotides not matched to a gene: 3. Germline V lookup: CDR1 MNHNS, CDR2 SASEGT. The CDR3: CASRPLAGGYNEQFF. The CDR3 DNA reads as TGTGCCAGCAGACCACTAGCGGGAGGGTACAATGAGCAGTTCTTC.

In its sample, this clone was seen many times. The chain links TRBV5-6 to TRBJ2-7, with TRBD2 matching over 9 bases. CDR3 length: 13 amino acids. Germline trimming cut 3 bases from V and 5 bases from J; bases unmatched to any gene: 3. The germline CDR1 and CDR2 sequences are SGHDT and YYEEEE. CDR3 protein: CASSSTSGNEQYF. The CDR3 nucleotides are TGTGCCAGCAGCTCGACTAGCGGAAACGAGCAGTACTTC. Combining the CDR3 with reference TRBV5-6 and TRBJ2-7 gives the whole variable domain DAGVTQSPTHLIKTRGQQVTLRCSPKSGHDTVSWYQQALGQGPQFIFQYYEEEERQRGNFPDRFSGHQFPNYSSELNVNALLLGDSALYLCASSSTSGNEQYFGPGTRLTVT.

In its sample, this clone was seen many times. This chain links TRBV9 with TRBJ1-1, with 7 bases identical to TRBD1. With 3 bases clipped from V and 1 base from J, the junction kept 6 bases outside the gene matches. The germline CDR1 and CDR2 sequences are SGDLS and YYNGEE. The CDR3 is 15 amino acids. The CDR3 reads CASSGKTGQNTEAFF. The CDR3 DNA follows: TGTGCCAGCAGCGGGAAGACAGGGCAGAACACTGAAGCTTTCTTT.

The V and J genes are TRBV12-3 or TRBV12-4 and TRBJ1-1, with 9 bases aligning to TRBD1. This CDR3 contains 15 residues. With V trimmed by 1 base and J by 3 bases, 3 bases remained unmatched. CDR3 bases: TGTGCCAGCAGTTTAGGGACAGGGGCCGACACTGAAGCTTTCTTT. Protein: CASSLGTGADTEAFF.